This T cell receptor (beta chain) originates from a study of spatial heterogeneity in lung cancer. For the study at large: Sequences of the beta chain were consistently detected in greater numbers than alpha-chain sequences. As counted in raw reads, each unique TCR and UMI combination appeared more than ten times on average. Study-wide points: Counts of expanded intratumoral alpha and beta TCRs tracked tumor mutation counts.

This CDR3 contains 16 residues. The germline gives CDR1 MNHEY, CDR2 SVGAGI. V was cut by 4 bases and J by 2 bases, with 17 bases left in between. TCRdb reanalysed the 5' RACE reads using MiXCR and keeps one entry per CDR3 protein. The table lists about 29,000 distinct CDR3 sequences, about 7% of them singletons, with approximately 23% in the top ten. This clonotype was detected ten times or more. Antigen specificity is unknown. The sample's time point: sample taken at primary tumor resection. No cell sorting; template was whole RNA from tumor, lung tissue or PBMC. The starting material was lung tumor tissue, obtained at surgery. This sequence originates from a male donor with early-stage non-small cell lung cancer. The rearrangement links TRBV6-5 to TRBJ1-2, with D hard to call. The chain's CDR3 is CASSSAVGVGNYGYTF. In nucleotides, the CDR3 is TGTGCCAGCAGTTCCGCCGTTGGGGTGGGAAACTATGGCTACACCTTC.